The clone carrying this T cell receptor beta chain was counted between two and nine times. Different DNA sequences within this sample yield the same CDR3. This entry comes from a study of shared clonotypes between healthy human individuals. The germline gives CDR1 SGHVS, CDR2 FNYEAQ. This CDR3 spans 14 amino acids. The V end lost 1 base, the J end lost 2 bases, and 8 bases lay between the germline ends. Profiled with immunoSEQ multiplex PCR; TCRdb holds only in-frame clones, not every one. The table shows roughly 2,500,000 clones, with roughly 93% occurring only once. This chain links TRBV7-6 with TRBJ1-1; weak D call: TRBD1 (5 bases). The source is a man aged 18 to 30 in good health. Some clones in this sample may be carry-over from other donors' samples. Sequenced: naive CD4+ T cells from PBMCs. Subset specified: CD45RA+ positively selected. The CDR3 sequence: CASSLGGGNTEAFF. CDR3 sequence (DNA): TGTGCCAGCAGCTTAGGTGGGGGAAACACTGAAGCTTTCTTT. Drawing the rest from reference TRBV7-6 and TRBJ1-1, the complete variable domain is GAGVSQSPRYKVTKRGQDVALRCDPISGHVSLYWYRQALGQGPEFLTYFNYEAQQDKSGLPNDRFSAERPEGSISTLTIQRTEQRDSAMYRCASSLGGGNTEAFFGQGTRLTVV.